Below, 30 T cell receptor beta chains from the same sample are listed, as sequenced in a study of metastatic and nonmetastatic thyroid tumors. TCRdb recomputed clones from the PCR reads via MiXCR. Among over 20,000 clones listed, approximately 25% were seen once. Patients underwent thyroid surgery, and none had received any treatment before it. Sequences were obtained from blood. The receptors originated from a female donor with papillary thyroid cancer or a benign thyroid nodule (not recorded which). Some clones in this sample may be carry-over from other donors' samples.

Many counts were recorded for this clone. CDR3 protein: CASGPGQGRMNTEAFF. The CDR3 DNA reads TGTGCCTCAGGCCCGGGACAGGGGAGAATGAACACTGAAGCTTTCTTT. The rearrangement uses TRBV30 and TRBJ1-1; 10 bases agree with TRBD1. The J segment lost 0 bases and the V segment lost 7 bases, leaving 11 bases of the junction unmatched. Looked up from germline, CDR1 is GTSNPN and CDR2 is SVGIG (reference sequence). The CDR3 is made up of 16 amino acids.

This clone showed up many times. The chain joins TRBV9 to TRBJ2-5, with 9 bases matching TRBD2. This CDR3 spans 14 amino acids. The germline CDR1 and CDR2 sequences are SGDLS and YYNGEE. V was clipped by 7 bases and J by 5 bases; unmatched bases: 9. DNA of the CDR3: TGTGCCAGCGGGGGGATAGCGGGAGCTGAGACCCAGTACTTC. Protein: CASGGIAGAETQYF.

This clone appeared many times. The V gene is TRBV10-2, the J gene TRBJ1-1; TRBD1 matches 7 bases. Germline CDR1 is WSHSY and CDR2 is SAAADI. V shed 6 bases, J shed 5 bases, and the junction held 9 bases outside the gene matches. The CDR3 consists of 14 residues. The CDR3 is CASSDRQGATEAFF. Here the CDR3 DNA reads TGCGCCAGCAGCGATCGACAGGGTGCGACTGAAGCTTTCTTT.

There are many counts of this clone. This chain links TRBV6-1 with TRBJ1-1, with 11 nucleotides matching TRBD1. This CDR3 comprises 17 residues. In germline, CDR1 is MNHNS, CDR2 SASEGT. The trim removed 6 bases at V and 0 bases at J, leaving 9 bases unmatched. CDR3 loop: CASRKRTGGAVNTEAFF. The CDR3 region has the DNA TGTGCCAGCAGGAAGAGGACAGGGGGCGCGGTGAACACTGAAGCTTTCTTT.

This chain links TRBV11-2 with TRBJ2-1, with 8 bases that match TRBD2. The CDR3 covers 15 residues. V dropped 7 bases and J dropped 5; count of bases not matched to a gene: 10. Germline V gives CDR1 SGHAT, CDR2 FQNNGV. CDR3 sequence: CASKTGTSGNNEQFF. CDR3 in DNA: TGTGCCAGCAAAACCGGGACTAGTGGAAACAATGAGCAGTTCTTC.

This clone was observed at least ten times. The chain uses TRBV11-2 and TRBJ2-7; D gene ambiguous. Between the trimmed V and J ends, which lost 0 bases and 1 base, there was a span of 13 bases. The germline gives CDR1 SGHAT, CDR2 FQNNGV. This CDR3 has 16 residues. Here the CDR3 reads CASSLDGWARSYEQYF. CDR3 DNA: TGTGCCAGCAGCTTAGATGGGTGGGCGAGATCCTACGAGCAGTACTTC. Full variable domain (remainder filled in from reference TRBV11-2 and TRBJ2-7): EAGVAQSPRYKIIEKRQSVAFWCNPISGHATLYWYQQILGQGPKLLIQFQNNGVVDDSQLPKDRFSAERLKGVDSTLKIQPAKLEDSAVYLCASSLDGWARSYEQYFGPGTRLTVT.

V usage is TRBV6-1 and J usage is TRBJ2-2; 13 bases are a match to TRBD2. V was pared by 7 bases and J by 4 bases, with 3 bases of the junction left unmatched. Germline V CDR1 and CDR2: MNHNS, SASEGT. This CDR3 is 15 amino acids long. DNA for the CDR3: TGTGCCAGCAAAGGACTAGCGGGGGCCACCGGGGAGCTGTTTTTT. Translated, it gives CASKGLAGATGELFF.

As regards this clone: An end of the junction does not agree with germline; a read error may underlie this. The chain is built from TRBV3-1 and TRBJ2-7, with 7 bases matching TRBD2. In germline, CDR1 is LGHDT, CDR2 YNNKEL (reference sequence). The CDR3 sequence is 17 residues long. The CDR3 DNA sequence: TGTGCCAGCTGCCAAGTCTCAGCGGGGAGACCCTGGGGGGAGCAGTACTTC. Residues: CASCQVSAGRPWGEQYF.

This clone was recorded a few times. This chain uses TRBV30 with TRBJ1-2; D ambiguous. Trimming cost V 1 base and J 4 bases, with 7 bases left between them. CDR1 GTSNPN and CDR2 SVGIG come from the germline V gene (reference sequence). This CDR3 comprises 12 residues. Here the CDR3 DNA reads TGTGCCTGGAGTGACTTGCCCTATGGCTACACCTTC. Its protein product is CAWSDLPYGYTF.

In its sample, this clone was seen many times. The chain links TRBV28 to TRBJ2-7; 10 positions match TRBD1. The CDR3 has 14 residues. V shed 4 bases, J shed 7 bases, and the junction held 7 bases outside the gene matches. CDR1 and CDR2 (germline): MDHEN, SYDVKM. Written as DNA, the CDR3 is TGTGCCAGCAGTTCAAGCGGACAGGGGGGGGAGCAGTACTTC. Translation: CASSSSGQGGEQYF. The whole variable domain, remainder taken from reference TRBV28 and TRBJ2-7, is DVKVTQSSRYLVKRTGEKVFLECVQDMDHENMFWYRQDPGLGLRLIYFSYDVKMKEKGDIPEGYSVSREKKERFSLILESASTNQTSMYLCASSSSGQGGEQYFGPGTRLTVT.

A note on this clone: A junction end diverges from the germline sequence, so it may reflect a read error. This chain uses TRBV10-3 with TRBJ1-4; no firm D call. Germline V gives CDR1 ENHRY, CDR2 SYGVKD. The CDR3 consists of 13 residues. CDR3 protein: CAIREFPREKLFF. The CDR3 DNA reads TGTGCCATCAGAGAGTTCCCCAGAGAAAAACTGTTTTTT.

The chain couples TRBV24-1 to TRBJ2-7; TRBD2 matches at 11 bases. J lost 3 bases, V lost 11 bases, and 11 bases had no gene match. Germline V gene data show CDR1 as KGHDR and CDR2 as SFDVKD. This CDR3 contains 15 residues. CDR3 DNA: TGTGCCAGCGCTTCCCGGCTAGCGGGAGGCTACGAGCAGTACTTC. Residues: CASASRLAGGYEQYF.

This clone showed up many times. For the CDR3, the DNA is TGTGCCAGCAGTGAAACGTACACAGATACGCAGTATTTT. It codes for CASSETYTDTQYF. This chain joins TRBV6-1 and TRBJ2-3; the D is unclear. The CDR3 totals 13 residues. Germline V lookup: CDR1 MNHNS, CDR2 SASEGT. V was shortened by 2 bases and J by 2 bases, with 5 bases between the two germline ends.

The chain links TRBV7-9 to TRBJ2-2; D gene uncertain. The CDR3 spans 15 residues. V was cut by 4 bases and J by 7 bases, with 16 bases left in between. Germline V lookup: CDR1 SEHNR, CDR2 FQNEAQ (reference sequence). The CDR3 loop is CASSSKGPQVGELFF. The DNA for the CDR3 is TGTGCCAGCAGCTCAAAAGGCCCTCAGGTCGGGGAGCTGTTTTTT. Supplemented by reference TRBV7-9 and TRBJ2-2, the full variable domain reads DTGVSQNPRHKITKRGQNVTFRCDPISEHNRLYWYRQTLGQGPEFLTYFQNEAQLEKSRLLSDRFSAERPKGSFSTLEIQRTEQGDSAMYLCASSSKGPQVGELFFGEGSRLTVL.

This clone was seen ten or more times. The chain employs TRBV20-1 and TRBJ2-3; D is unresolved. The CDR3 is 17 residues long. V lost 0 bases and J lost 1, with 17 bases in between. The germline CDR1 and CDR2 sequences are DFQATT and SNEGSKA (reference sequence). The DNA for the CDR3 is TGCAGTGCTAGAGAGCTCCTCCAAAGCTCAGGCACAGATACGCAGTATTTT. Residues: CSARELLQSSGTDTQYF.

The chain is built from TRBV6-5 and TRBJ2-7; either TRBD1 or TRBD2 may fit D (5 bases each). CDR3 length: 15 residues. Trimming removed 0 bases at V and 5 bases at J, with 14 bases between. The germline CDR1 and CDR2 sequences are MNHEY and SVGAGI. The CDR3 nucleotides are TGTGCCAGCAGTTACTCGTTCAGGGACCTGAACGAGCAGTACTTC. It encodes CASSYSFRDLNEQYF.

Here the CDR3 reads CASSLHPNQPQHF. The CDR3 DNA reads as TGTGCCAGCAGCTTGCACCCGAATCAGCCCCAGCATTTT. The V call is TRBV7-3, the J call TRBJ1-5, with D unresolved. Germline assignment: CDR1 SGHTA and CDR2 FQGTGA. Trimming cost V 3 bases and J 4 bases, with 7 bases left between them. The CDR3 length is 13 residues.

The gene calls are TRBV11-2 and TRBJ1-6; possibly TRBD1 for D (5 bases). Germline values: CDR1 SGHAT, CDR2 FQNNGV. This CDR3 region has 15 residues. Trimming left V 0 bases short and J 7 bases short, with 10 bases between. The DNA for the CDR3 is TGTGCCAGCAGCTTAGAGCCAGGGCGGAATTCACCCCTCCACTTT. Protein: CASSLEPGRNSPLHF. The full variable domain, in which reference TRBV11-2 and TRBJ1-6 provide the parts outside the CDR3, is EAGVAQSPRYKIIEKRQSVAFWCNPISGHATLYWYQQILGQGPKLLIQFQNNGVVDDSQLPKDRFSAERLKGVDSTLKIQPAKLEDSAVYLCASSLEPGRNSPLHFGNGTRLTVT.

The gene calls are TRBV11-1 and TRBJ2-7; weak D call: TRBD2 (5 bases). Germline V CDR1 and CDR2: SGHAT, FQDESV (reference sequence). The CDR3 has 8 residues. CDR3 DNA sequence: TGTGCCAGCAGCTTAGTCGGGGTT. As protein: CASSLVGV.

This clone appeared many times. This chain links TRBV7-9 with TRBJ1-4; D not certain. The CDR3 covers 14 residues. Trimming took 2 bases from V and 6 from J, leaving 10 bases between them. Germline values: CDR1 SEHNR, CDR2 FQNEAQ (reference sequence). The CDR3 spells CASSLSSHDEKLFF. The CDR3 DNA reads as TGTGCCAGCAGCTTATCTAGCCATGATGAAAAACTGTTTTTT.

V and J are TRBV5-1 and TRBJ2-1, with 8 nucleotides matching TRBD1. Germline V gene lookup returns CDR1 SGHRS and CDR2 YFSETQ. This CDR3 is 17 amino acids long. With V trimmed by 0 bases and J by 0 bases, 5 bases remained unmatched. CDR3 DNA sequence: TGCGCCAGCAGCTTGGAGACAGGGGAGAGCTCCTACAATGAGCAGTTCTTC. This codes for CASSLETGESSYNEQFF. The whole variable domain, remainder taken from reference TRBV5-1 and TRBJ2-1, is KAGVTQTPRYLIKTRGQQVTLSCSPISGHRSVSWYQQTPGQGLQFLFEYFSETQRNKGNFPGRFSGRQFSNSRSEMNVSTLELGDSALYLCASSLETGESSYNEQFFGPGTRLTVL.

The sample holds a few counts of this clone. CDR3 loop: CASKGARGANVLTF. The CDR3 DNA follows: TGTGCCAGCAAGGGCGCTCGGGGGGCCAACGTCCTGACTTTC. The V call is TRBV6-1, the J call TRBJ2-6; D gene unclear. Per germline, CDR1 MNHNS and CDR2 SASEGT. The CDR3 contains 14 residues. V lost 7 bases to trimming and J lost 4 bases, with 11 bases between them.

V is TRBV7-9 and J is TRBJ2-7, with TRBD1 matching 7 bases. V was pared by 1 base and J by 4 bases, with 4 bases of the junction left unmatched. This CDR3 spans 14 amino acids. CDR1 and CDR2 (germline): SEHNR, FQNEAQ (reference sequence). This CDR3 is CASSLGQGWYEQYF. The CDR3 coding sequence is TGTGCCAGCAGCTTAGGACAGGGATGGTACGAGCAGTACTTC.

Regarding this clone: At one boundary the junction diverges from the germline segment, which might be a read error. CDR3 amino acids: CIAGVPNYEQYF. The CDR3 DNA reads TGCATTGCTGGAGTGCCCAACTACGAGCAGTACTTC. The chain has TRBV20-1 and TRBJ2-7; D not resolved. From germline, CDR1 is DFQATT and CDR2 SNEGSKA (reference sequence). The CDR3 contains 12 residues.

This clone was recorded at least ten times. The genes are TRBV28 and TRBJ1-1; 7 positions match TRBD1. The CDR3 is 15 amino acids. The junction had 6 bases not matched to a gene; V was cut back by 1 base and J by 4 bases. Germline loops: CDR1 MDHEN, CDR2 SYDVKM. CDR3 protein: CASSLSSTGRTEAFF. CDR3 coding DNA: TGTGCCAGCAGTTTATCCTCGACAGGGCGCACTGAAGCTTTCTTT.

This clone has at least ten counts. The rearrangement links TRBV5-1 to TRBJ1-4; 9 bases fit TRBD1. The CDR3 contains 17 residues. The ends lost 4 bases at V and 4 bases at J; junction bases unmatched: 11. In germline, CDR1 is SGHRS, CDR2 YFSETQ. The CDR3 nucleotides are TGCGCCAGCAGCAGGGCGCCAGGACAGGGGAGTAATGAAAAACTGTTTTTT. This sequence encodes CASSRAPGQGSNEKLFF.

This clone has a count of ten or more. This could be a read error, since a much larger clone is one nucleotide away. The rearrangement links TRBV2 to TRBJ2-7, with 7 positions matching TRBD2. This CDR3 is 15 amino acids long. Unmatched junction bases numbered 5, after V lost 1 base and J lost 2 bases. CDR1 and CDR2 from the germline V gene are SNHLY and FYNNEI. The CDR3 coding sequence is TGTGCCAGCAGTGAAGGCGGCGGGAGCCCCTACGAGCAGTACTTC. Its translation: CASSEGGGSPYEQYF.

In this sample, this clone turned up a few times. The chain is built from TRBV6-2 or TRBV6-3 and TRBJ1-4, with D possibly TRBD1 on 6 matching bases. V was trimmed by 2 bases and J by 5 bases, leaving 9 bases between them. CDR3 length equals 14 residues. Germline V gene sequence: CDR1 MNHEY, CDR2 SVGEGT. CDR3 nucleotide sequence: TGTGCCAGCAGTTACGGGGGCGCGAATGAAAAACTGTTTTTT. Protein: CASSYGGANEKLFF.

The genes are TRBV5-1 and TRBJ2-3; 10 bases fit TRBD1. Per germline, CDR1 SGHRS and CDR2 YFSETQ. J lost 4 bases, V lost 4 bases, and 3 bases had no gene match. The CDR3 is 14 residues long. The CDR3: CASSIGQGADTQYF. In nucleotides, the CDR3 is TGCGCCAGCAGCATCGGACAGGGGGCAGATACGCAGTATTTT.

At least ten counts were recorded for this clone. The chain employs TRBV9 and TRBJ2-1; 11 bases match TRBD2. With V trimmed by 4 bases and J by 7 bases, 10 bases remained unmatched. The CDR3 spans 16 residues. Germline V gene lookup returns CDR1 SGDLS and CDR2 YYNGEE. The CDR3 DNA sequence: TGTGCCAGCAGCCCCCCACTAGCGGGAGCTTCTAATGAGCAGTTCTTC. It codes for CASSPPLAGASNEQFF. Using reference TRBV9 and TRBJ2-1 for the parts outside the CDR3, the full variable domain is DSGVTQTPKHLITATGQRVTLRCSPRSGDLSVYWYQQSLDQGLQFLIQYYNGEERAKGNILERFSAQQFPDLHSELNLSSLELGDSALYFCASSPPLAGASNEQFFGPGTRLTVL.